Presented here are 11 T cell receptor beta chains from one specimen sequenced in a study of cytomegalovirus exposure and HLA in healthy donors. Researchers ran the PCR with 60 Vbeta and 13 Jbeta primers. Method: immunoSEQ multiplex PCR; TCRdb's copy keeps in-frame clones and lacks some. There are approximately 200,000 clones in the sample; approximately 81% occur only once, and 1% to 1.5% lies in the top ten. The sequenced material came from PBMCs. The receptors derive from a human donor in good health.

The chain has TRBV6-5 and TRBJ2-5; 8 positions agree with TRBD2. CDR1 and CDR2 (germline): MNHEY, SVGAGI. This CDR3 region has 14 residues. With V trimmed by 6 bases and J by 4 bases, 7 bases remained unmatched. CDR3 loop: CASSDSGSRETQYF. CDR3 DNA: TGTGCCAGCAGCGACAGCGGGAGTCGAGAGACCCAGTACTTC.

The chain joins TRBV5-1 to TRBJ1-4; 7 bases align to TRBD1. The length of the CDR3 is 14 residues. The germline V gene has CDR1 SGHRS and CDR2 YFSETQ. The J segment lost 7 bases and the V segment lost 4 bases, leaving 7 bases of the junction unmatched. The CDR3 bases are TGCGCCAGCAGCCCGCAGCCAGGGGGTGAAAAACTGTTTTTT. Translated: CASSPQPGGEKLFF.

The J gene is TRBJ2-1, the V gene TRBV7-9; D not resolved. Germline V CDR1 and CDR2: SEHNR, FQNEAQ (reference sequence). V was shortened by 0 bases and J by 3 bases, with 9 bases between the two germline ends. The CDR3 is made up of 15 amino acids. CDR3 DNA: TGTGCCAGCAGCTTAGCGGGCGCCCGCTACAATGAGCAGTTCTTC. This encodes CASSLAGARYNEQFF.

The rearrangement links TRBV7-9 to TRBJ2-1; TRBD2 agrees at 10 bases. Germline V CDR1 and CDR2: SEHNR, FQNEAQ (reference sequence). Trimming cost V 5 bases and J 4 bases; bases outside gene matches: 14. The CDR3 loop spans 18 amino acids. CDR3 loop: CASSPPMGSSGGYNEQFF. In DNA form, the CDR3 reads TGTGCCAGCAGCCCCCCTATGGGGTCTAGCGGGGGTTACAATGAGCAGTTCTTC.

V gene TRBV5-4 combines with J gene TRBJ2-5, with 8 bases aligning to TRBD2. The germline V gene encodes CDR1 SGHNT and CDR2 YYREEE (reference sequence). The CDR3 length is 16 residues. The V gene end was trimmed by 0 bases and the J gene end by 4 bases; junction bases not matched to a gene: 8. The CDR3 DNA sequence: TGTGCCAGCAGCTTGGCCGGGGGGGCCGGTAGAGAGACCCAGTACTTC. Residues: CASSLAGGAGRETQYF.

This CDR3 is CASSEFLEQSGYNEQFF. Here the CDR3 DNA reads TGTGCCAGCAGTGAATTCCTGGAACAGAGTGGCTACAATGAGCAGTTCTTC. The chain joins TRBV2 to TRBJ2-1; D not resolved. Trimming removed 2 bases from V and 3 bases from J, with 17 bases in between. Germline lookup yields CDR1 SNHLY and CDR2 FYNNEI. There are 17 residues in the CDR3.

The gene calls are TRBV9 and TRBJ2-5, with TRBD2 matching over 11 bases. Losses at the gene ends were 4 bases for V and 6 bases for J; bases not matched to a gene: 2. The CDR3 runs to 13 residues. Per germline, CDR1 SGDLS and CDR2 YYNGEE. The CDR3 loop reads CASSTTSGKTQYF. The CDR3 DNA follows: TGTGCCAGCAGCACGACTAGCGGGAAGACCCAGTACTTC.

The genes are TRBV12-5 and TRBJ1-2; D not certain. Germline V lookup: CDR1 LGHNT, CDR2 FRNRAP. The V end was cut by 4 bases, the J end by 1 base, with 4 bases between. The CDR3 sequence is 12 residues long. CDR3 sequence (DNA): TGTGCTAGTGGTTCCAGTAACTATGGCTACACCTTC. The encoded protein is CASGSSNYGYTF.

In its sample, this clone was seen once. The chain uses TRBV7-9 and TRBJ2-7; 11 bases are a match to TRBD1. Germline V gene lookup returns CDR1 SEHNR and CDR2 FQNEAQ (reference sequence). Trimming removed 3 bases from V and 0 bases from J; junction bases left unmatched: 4. CDR3 length equals 16 residues. The CDR3 loop reads CASSLRGTGGSYEQYF. CDR3 coding DNA: TGTGCCAGCAGCTTGAGAGGGACAGGGGGCTCCTACGAGCAGTACTTC.

This clone was picked up one time. The chain employs TRBV23-1 and TRBJ2-6, with TRBD1 matching over 12 bases. TRBV23-1 is annotated as an ORF whose role is uncertain. With V trimmed by 4 bases and J by 4 bases, 5 bases remained unmatched. This CDR3 spans 17 amino acids. For the CDR3, the DNA is TGCGCCAGCAGTCCGGGACAGGGGGCGCGAGGGGCCAACGTCCTGACTTTC. Its translation: CASSPGQGARGANVLTF.

The chain links TRBV29-1 to TRBJ2-2; 8 bases line up with TRBD1. V lost 4 bases to trimming and J lost 3 bases; unmatched junction nucleotides: 7. Germline V gives CDR1 SQVTM, CDR2 ANQGSEA. This CDR3 comprises 15 residues. CDR3 coding DNA: TGCAGCGTTGTGGAGACAGGGGAGCACACCGGGGAGCTGTTTTTT. Translated, it gives CSVVETGEHTGELFF.